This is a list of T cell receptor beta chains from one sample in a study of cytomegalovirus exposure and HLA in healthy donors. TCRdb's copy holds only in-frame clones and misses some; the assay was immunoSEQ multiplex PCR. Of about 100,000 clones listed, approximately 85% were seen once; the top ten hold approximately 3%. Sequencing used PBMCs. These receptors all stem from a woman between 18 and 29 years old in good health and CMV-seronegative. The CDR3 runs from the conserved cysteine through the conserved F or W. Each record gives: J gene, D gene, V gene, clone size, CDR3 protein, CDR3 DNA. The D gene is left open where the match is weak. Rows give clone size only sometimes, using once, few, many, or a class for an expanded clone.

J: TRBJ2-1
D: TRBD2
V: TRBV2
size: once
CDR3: CASSRHGTNNEQFF
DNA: TGTGCCAGCAGTCGCCACGGGACTAACAATGAGCAGTTCTTC

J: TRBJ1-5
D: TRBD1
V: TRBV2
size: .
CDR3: CASSQSPTGNQPQHF
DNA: TGTGCCAGCAGCCAATCCCCGACAGGGAATCAGCCCCAGCATTTT

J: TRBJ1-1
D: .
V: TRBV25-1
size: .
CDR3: CPYTEAFF
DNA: TGTCCCTACACTGAAGCTTTCTTT

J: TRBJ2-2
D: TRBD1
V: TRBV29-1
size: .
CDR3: CSVRGQGRDTGELFF
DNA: TGCAGCGTCCGAGGACAGGGGCGTGACACCGGGGAGCTGTTTTTT

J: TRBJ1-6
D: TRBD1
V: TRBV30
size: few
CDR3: CAWTETGNSPLHF
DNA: TGTGCCTGGACCGAGACAGGGAATTCACCCCTCCACTTT

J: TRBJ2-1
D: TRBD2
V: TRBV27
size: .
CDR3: CASRGTSGASYNEQFF
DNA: TGTGCCAGCAGAGGGACTAGCGGGGCCTCCTACAATGAGCAGTTCTTC

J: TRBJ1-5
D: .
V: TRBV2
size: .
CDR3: CASSESTSNQPQHF
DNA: TGTGCCAGCAGTGAATCTACTAGCAATCAGCCCCAGCATTTT

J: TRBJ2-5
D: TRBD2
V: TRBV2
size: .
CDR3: CASRRGVSETQYF
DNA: TGTGCCAGCAGGCGGGGGGTGTCGGAGACCCAGTACTTC

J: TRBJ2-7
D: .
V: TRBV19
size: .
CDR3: CASSSVQGPYEQYF
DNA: TGTGCCAGTAGTTCAGTACAGGGCCCCTACGAGCAGTACTTC

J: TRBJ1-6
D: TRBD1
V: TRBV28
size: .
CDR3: CASSSPGQGSPNNSPLHF
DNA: TGTGCCAGCAGTTCCCCGGGACAGGGCTCACCTAATAATTCACCCCTCCACTTT

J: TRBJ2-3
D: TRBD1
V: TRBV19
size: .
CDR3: CAGGTGDTQYF
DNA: TGTGCCGGTGGGACAGGGGATACGCAGTATTTT

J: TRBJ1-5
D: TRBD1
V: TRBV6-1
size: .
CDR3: CASSEPGQGLFQPQHF
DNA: TGTGCCAGCAGCGAACCGGGACAGGGGTTATTCCAGCCCCAGCATTTT

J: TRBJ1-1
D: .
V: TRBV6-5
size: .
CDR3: CASSYTWEGLNTEAFF
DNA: TGTGCCAGCAGTTATACGTGGGAGGGGTTAAACACTGAAGCTTTCTTT

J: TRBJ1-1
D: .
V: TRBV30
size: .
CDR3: CAWSASGFLRGEEAFF
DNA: TGTGCCTGGAGTGCCTCTGGGTTTCTACGGGGAGAAGAAGCTTTCTTT

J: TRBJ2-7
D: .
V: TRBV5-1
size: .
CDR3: CASSSVGPGYEQYF
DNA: TGCGCCAGCAGCTCGGTTGGTCCAGGGTACGAGCAGTACTTC

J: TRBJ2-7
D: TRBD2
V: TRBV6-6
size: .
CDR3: CASSSFLGGTYEQYF
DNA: TGTGCCAGCAGTTCCTTCTTGGGGGGGACCTACGAGCAGTACTTC

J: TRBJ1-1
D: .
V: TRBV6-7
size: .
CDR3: CASSHPRAGQNTEAFF
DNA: TGTGCCAGCAGCCATCCCCGCGCAGGGCAGAACACTGAAGCTTTCTTT

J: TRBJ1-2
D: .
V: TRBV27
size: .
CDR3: CASSLKGTSGLYGYTF
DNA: TGTGCCAGCAGCCTTAAGGGGACAAGCGGACTCTATGGCTACACCTTC

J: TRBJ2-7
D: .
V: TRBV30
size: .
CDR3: CAWSPMDEQYF
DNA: TGTGCCTGGTCCCCTATGGACGAGCAGTACTTC

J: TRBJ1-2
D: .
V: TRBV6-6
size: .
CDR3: CAARQENYGYTF
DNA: TGTGCCGCGAGACAGGAAAACTATGGCTACACCTTC

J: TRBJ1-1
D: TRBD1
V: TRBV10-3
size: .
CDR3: CAISDPGTGFGTEAFF
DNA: TGTGCCATCAGTGACCCTGGGACAGGGTTTGGCACTGAAGCTTTCTTT

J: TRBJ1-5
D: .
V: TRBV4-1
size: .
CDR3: CASSQERGGAYQPQHF
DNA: TGCGCCAGCAGCCAAGAAAGGGGGGGCGCCTATCAGCCCCAGCATTTT

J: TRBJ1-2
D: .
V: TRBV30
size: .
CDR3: CAWSDDGDYGYTF
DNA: TGTGCCTGGAGTGATGACGGGGACTATGGCTACACCTTC

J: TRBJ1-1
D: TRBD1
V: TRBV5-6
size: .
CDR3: CASSFGTGSEAFF
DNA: TGTGCCAGCAGCTTCGGGACAGGGTCTGAAGCTTTCTTT

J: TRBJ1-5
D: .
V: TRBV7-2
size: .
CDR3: CASSPGQTVGPQHF
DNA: TGTGCCAGCAGCCCCGGACAGACCGTAGGGCCCCAGCATTTT

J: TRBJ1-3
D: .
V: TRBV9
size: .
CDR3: CASSAGTSGNTIYF
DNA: TGTGCCAGCAGTGCAGGAACATCTGGAAACACCATATATTTT

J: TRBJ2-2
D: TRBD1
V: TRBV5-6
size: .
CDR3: CASSRPDRVPPGELFF
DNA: TGTGCCAGCAGCCGGCCGGACAGGGTCCCCCCCGGGGAGCTGTTTTTT

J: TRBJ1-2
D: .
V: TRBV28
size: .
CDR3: CASSLMRAQGYTF
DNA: TGTGCCAGCAGTTTAATGAGGGCGCAGGGCTACACCTTC

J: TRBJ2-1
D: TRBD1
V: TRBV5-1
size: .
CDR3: CASSFLTGSYNEQFF
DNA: TGCGCCAGCAGCTTCCTGACAGGGTCCTACAATGAGCAGTTCTTC

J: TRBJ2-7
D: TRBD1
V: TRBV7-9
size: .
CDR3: CASSLSGGGEQYF
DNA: TGTGCCAGCAGCTTATCAGGGGGCGGGGAGCAGTACTTC

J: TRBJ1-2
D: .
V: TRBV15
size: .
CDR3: CATSSLGEGANYGYTF
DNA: TGTGCCACCAGCAGCCTCGGGGAGGGAGCGAACTATGGCTACACCTTC

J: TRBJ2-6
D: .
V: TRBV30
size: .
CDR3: CAWSSIRPSGANVLTF
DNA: TGTGCCTGGAGTAGCATCAGGCCATCTGGGGCCAACGTCCTGACTTTC

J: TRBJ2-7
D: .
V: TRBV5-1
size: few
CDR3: CASSLGDSLNEQYF
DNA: TGCGCCAGCAGCTTGGGTGACAGTTTGAACGAGCAGTACTTC

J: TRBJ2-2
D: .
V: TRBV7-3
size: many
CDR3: CASSPSNTGELFF
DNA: TGTGCCAGCAGCCCCAGTAACACCGGGGAGCTGTTTTTT

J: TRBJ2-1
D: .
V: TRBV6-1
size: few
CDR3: CASSPTTTEGLEQFF
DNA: TGTGCCAGCAGTCCGACGACGACGGAGGGGCTTGAGCAGTTCTTC

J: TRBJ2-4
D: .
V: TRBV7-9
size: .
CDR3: CASRPLGGNIQYF
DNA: TGTGCCAGCCGGCCCTTGGGGGGAAACATTCAGTACTTC

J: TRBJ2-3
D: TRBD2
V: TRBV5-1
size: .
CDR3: CASSPKPSGGGDTQYF
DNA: TGCGCCAGCAGCCCCAAGCCTAGCGGGGGTGGGGATACGCAGTATTTT

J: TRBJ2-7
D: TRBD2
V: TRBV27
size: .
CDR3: CASRRTSGSYEQYF
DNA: TGTGCCAGCAGGCGGACTAGCGGATCCTACGAGCAGTACTTC

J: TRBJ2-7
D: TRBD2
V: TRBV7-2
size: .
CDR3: CASSLHAGGSYEQYF
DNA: TGTGCCAGCAGCTTACATGCGGGGGGCTCCTACGAGCAGTACTTC

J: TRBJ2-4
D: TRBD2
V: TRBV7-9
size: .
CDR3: CASSSQAGGPSKNIQYF
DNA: TGTGCCAGCAGCTCCCAAGCGGGGGGGCCGTCCAAAAACATTCAGTACTTC

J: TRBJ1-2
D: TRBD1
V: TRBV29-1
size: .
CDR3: CSVEWDRGLEGYTF
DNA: TGCAGCGTTGAATGGGACAGGGGGCTGGAGGGCTACACCTTC

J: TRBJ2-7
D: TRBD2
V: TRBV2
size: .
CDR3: CASSGQRGGGEQYF
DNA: TGTGCCAGCAGTGGTCAGCGGGGGGGCGGCGAGCAGTACTTC

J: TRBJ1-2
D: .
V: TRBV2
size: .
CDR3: CASSGLYGYTF
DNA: TGTGCCAGCTCGGGTCTTTATGGCTACACCTTC

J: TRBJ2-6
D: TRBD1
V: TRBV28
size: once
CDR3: CASSLQGAGGANVLTF
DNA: TGTGCCAGCAGTTTACAGGGGGCGGGCGGGGCCAACGTCCTGACTTTC

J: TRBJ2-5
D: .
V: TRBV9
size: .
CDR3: CASSPTDWKETQYF
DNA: TGTGCCAGCAGCCCGACGGACTGGAAAGAGACCCAGTACTTC

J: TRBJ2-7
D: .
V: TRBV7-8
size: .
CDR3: CASMRAAEYYEQYF
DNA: TGTGCCAGCATGCGGGCGGCGGAGTACTACGAGCAGTACTTC

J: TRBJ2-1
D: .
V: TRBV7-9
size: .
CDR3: CASSLKGVGEQFF
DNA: TGTGCCAGCAGCTTAAAGGGGGTGGGTGAGCAGTTCTTC

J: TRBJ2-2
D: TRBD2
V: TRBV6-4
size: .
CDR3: CASSPSGGAITGELFF
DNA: TGTGCCAGCAGTCCTAGCGGGGGGGCTATCACCGGGGAGCTGTTTTTT

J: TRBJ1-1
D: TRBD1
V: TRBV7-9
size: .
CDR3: CASSGGTGMNTEAFF
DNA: TGTGCCAGCAGCGGTGGGACAGGGATGAACACTGAAGCTTTCTTT